This is a list of T cell receptor beta chains from one sample in a study of cytomegalovirus exposure and HLA in healthy donors. Repertoires were generated with immunoSEQ multiplex PCR, while TCRdb's copy carries only in-frame clones and drops some. The sample records roughly 150,000 clones, 60% to 80% being singletons. Specimen: PBMCs. These receptors were collected from a male donor in good health and CMV-seronegative. CDR3s include the opening cysteine and the closing phenylalanine or tryptophan. Each record gives: J gene, D gene, clone size, V gene, CDR3 DNA, CDR3 protein. D genes are given only for firm matches. Clone size is given for some rows only: seen once, a few or many times, or a class if the clone is expanded.

TRBJ1-1 | TRBD1 | NA | TRBV11-2 | TGTGCCAGCAGCTTACGTTCGGCAGGGGGAGTCATGAACACTGAAGCTTTCTTT | CASSLRSAGGVMNTEAFF
TRBJ2-3 | TRBD1 | NA | TRBV4-1 | TGCGCCAGCAGCCAAGATGGGCAGGGGGCTTCGACAGATACGCAGTATTTT | CASSQDGQGASTDTQYF
TRBJ1-6 | NA | NA | TRBV4-1 | TGCGCCAGCAGCCAAGATCCCAGCTCCTATAATTCACCCCTCCACTTT | CASSQDPSSYNSPLHF
TRBJ2-3 | TRBD1 | once | TRBV6-4 | TGTGCCAGCAGTGACGAACAGGGGGGCGGCGCAGATACGCAGTATTTT | CASSDEQGGGADTQYF
TRBJ1-3 | NA | NA | TRBV7-9 | TGTGCCAGCAGCCCGATCCCTGGGAGCTCTGGAAACACCATATATTTT | CASSPIPGSSGNTIYF
TRBJ1-2 | NA | NA | TRBV5-4 | TGTGCCAGCAGCCCGGACTTGAACTATGGCTACACCTTC | CASSPDLNYGYTF
TRBJ1-5 | NA | NA | TRBV7-2 | TGTGCCAGCAGAAACGCGGGACCTCAGCCCCAGCATTTT | CASRNAGPQPQHF
TRBJ2-7 | NA | NA | TRBV7-5 | TGTGCCAGAAGCTCCCTCTCCGAGCAGTACTTC | CARSSLSEQYF
TRBJ2-1 | TRBD2 | NA | TRBV5-4 | TGTGCCAGCAGCTTCAGCGGGGGCTCCTACAATGAGCAGTTCTTC | CASSFSGGSYNEQFF
TRBJ2-1 | NA | once | TRBV18 | TGTGCCAGCTCACCAGGGGCGAACAATGAGCAGTTCTTC | CASSPGANNEQFF
TRBJ2-1 | NA | NA | TRBV4-3 | TGCGCCAGCAGCCAAATTAGCGGTTCCTACAATGAGCAGTTCTTC | CASSQISGSYNEQFF
TRBJ1-2 | TRBD1 | NA | TRBV30 | TGTGCCTGGGGCCGGGACAGGGGGATTGGCTACACCTTC | CAWGRDRGIGYTF
TRBJ2-2 | NA | NA | TRBV19 | TGTGCCAGTAGGTTACGACAGGACACCGGGGAGCTGTTTTTT | CASRLRQDTGELFF
TRBJ1-3 | NA | NA | TRBV11-2 | TGTGCCAGCAGCTTAGGAGCAGGAAACTCTGGAAACACCATATATTTT | CASSLGAGNSGNTIYF
TRBJ1-5 | NA | NA | TRBV21-1 | TGTGCCAGCAGCAAGCCCATCTGGACAGGGGTCAATCAGCCCCAGCATTTT | CASSKPIWTGVNQPQHF
TRBJ2-3 | NA | NA | TRBV5-1 | TGCGCCAGCAGCTTGTCCTTGGCTAGCACAGATACGCAGTATTTT | CASSLSLASTDTQYF